This TCR beta chain originates from a study of graft-versus-host responses after intestinal transplantation. Whole-study context: Recipients had transplants, and these were multivisceral, liver-intestinal, or isolated intestinal.

General observations from the study: Recipient-marrow GvH clones were detected, some having first appeared in ileum or blood.

This clone was counted between two and nine times. The antigen is not known. Here immunoSEQ multiplex PCR was the method, and the copy in TCRdb shows in-frame clones only, minus some. The sample records almost 55,000 clones, more than 80% being singletons. The V gene lost 5 bases and the J gene lost 1 base, with 14 bases spanning the gap. This CDR3 is 15 amino acids long. Per germline, CDR1 MNHEY and CDR2 SVGAGI. The sequence came from a human patient who received an intestinal transplant, so some T cells may come from the graft donor. The chain combines TRBV6-5 with TRBJ1-1; D is undetermined. The specimen was PBMCs, collected roughly 660 days after intestinal transplant. CDR3 coding DNA: TGTGCCAGCAGTCCCCCTATTGGTGCGAACACTGAAGCTTTCTTT. This gives the protein CASSPPIGANTEAFF.